This T cell receptor (beta chain) was sequenced for a study of blood T cell repertoires in COVID-19. Clones were read by immunoSEQ multiplex PCR, and TCRdb kept only the in-frame ones, dropping some. The sample lists about 300,000 clones, 86% occurring once. The sequenced sample was peripheral blood. The clonotype was recovered from a woman aged 45-59 years with acute or convalescent COVID-19.

The CDR3 reads CASSTPSGERRAYEQYF. The CDR3 bases are TGTGCCAGCAGTACGCCGAGCGGCGAACGTCGTGCATACGAGCAGTACTTC. J is TRBJ2-7 and V is TRBV27; tentative D call: TRBD2 (5 bases). The CDR3 is 17 amino acids. CDR1 is MNHEY and CDR2 is SMNVEV in the germline V gene (reference sequence). Trimming removed 5 bases at V and 4 bases at J, with 24 bases between.